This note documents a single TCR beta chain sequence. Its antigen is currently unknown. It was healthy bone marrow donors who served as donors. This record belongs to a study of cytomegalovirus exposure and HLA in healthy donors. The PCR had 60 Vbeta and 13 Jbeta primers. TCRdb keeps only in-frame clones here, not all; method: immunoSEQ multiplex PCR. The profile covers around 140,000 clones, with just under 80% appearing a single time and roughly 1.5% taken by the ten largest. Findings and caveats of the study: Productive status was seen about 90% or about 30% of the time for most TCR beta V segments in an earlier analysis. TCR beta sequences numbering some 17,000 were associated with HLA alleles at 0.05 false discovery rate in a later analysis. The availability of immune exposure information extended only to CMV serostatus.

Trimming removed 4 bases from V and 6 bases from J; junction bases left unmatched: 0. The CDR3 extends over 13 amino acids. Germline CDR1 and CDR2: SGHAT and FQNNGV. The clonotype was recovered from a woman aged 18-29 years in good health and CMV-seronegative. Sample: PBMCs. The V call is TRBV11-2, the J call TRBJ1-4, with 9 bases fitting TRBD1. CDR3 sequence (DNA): TGTGCCAGCAGCTGGGACAGGGATGAAAAACTGTTTTTT. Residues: CASSWDRDEKLFF.